The 16 T cell receptor beta chains in this list originate from one sample, sequenced in a study of circulating CD8 cells and anti-PD-1 response in melanoma. Live CD3+CD8+TCRalphabeta+ cells were sorted into four subsets by PD-1 and/or TIGIT. TCR libraries were prepared from 15 ng of total RNA with the QIAseq Immune Repertoire TCR panel. TCRdb reanalysed the reads using MiXCR and keeps one entry per CDR3 protein. The table lists roughly 360 distinct CDR3 sequences, 6.6% of them singletons. This sample comprised CD8+ T cells from PBMCs, obtained at baseline or after one month of anti-PD-1 therapy (not recorded which). These receptors came from a human donor with melanoma.

By its share, this clonotype is large. The V gene is TRBV12-3 or TRBV12-4, the J gene TRBJ1-1, with TRBD1 as a possible D gene (6 bases). V was pared by 3 bases and J by 1 base, with 9 bases between. The CDR3 has 14 residues. The CDR3 reads CASSFGGGNTEAFF. CDR3 coding DNA: TGTGCCAGCAGTTTCGGGGGCGGGAACACTGAAGCTTTCTTT.

This clonotype ranks as medium-sized (0.01 to 0.1%). This chain uses TRBV9 with TRBJ1-1, with a weak D call TRBD1 (5 bases). This CDR3 has 15 amino acids. Germline V lookup: CDR1 SGDLS, CDR2 YYNGEE. V lost 3 bases and J lost 8, with 20 bases in between. CDR3 nucleotides: TGTGCCAGCAGCGCCACGGGACGCCCTCCCGGCGAAGCTTTCTTT. Translation: CASSATGRPPGEAFF. The complete variable domain, with remaining parts taken from reference TRBV9 and TRBJ1-1, reads DSGVTQTPKHLITATGQRVTLRCSPRSGDLSVYWYQQSLDQGLQFLIQYYNGEERAKGNILERFSAQQFPDLHSELNLSSLELGDSALYFCASSATGRPPGEAFFGQGTRLTVV.

In its sample, this clonotype ranks as large (0.1 to 1%). The rearrangement links TRBV21-1 to TRBJ2-7; the table's D call, TRBD2, has no DNA check behind it. TRBV21-1 is reported as a pseudogene. This CDR3 spans 15 amino acids. The CDR3 protein is CASSPPPGLSYEQYF. For the CDR3, the DNA is TGTGCCAGCAGCCCCCCTCCGGGACTTTCCTACGAGCAGTACTTC.

By sample share, this clonotype is medium-sized. This rearrangement joins TRBV3-1 to TRBJ1-1; a weak D match, TRBD1 (5 bases). In germline, CDR1 is LGHDT, CDR2 YNNKEL (reference sequence). CDR3 length: 17 residues. V lost 0 bases to trimming and J lost 3 bases, with 17 bases between them. Here the CDR3 reads CASSQEGTFYTYTEAFF. CDR3 DNA: TGTGCCAGCAGCCAAGAAGGGACCTTCTATACTTACACTGAAGCTTTCTTT.

By share of the sample, this clonotype is large. This chain joins TRBV4-3 and TRBJ1-1; tentatively, D is TRBD1 (5 bases). V was shortened by 3 bases and J by 3 bases, with 11 bases between the two germline ends. Germline V gene sequence: CDR1 LGHNA, CDR2 YSLEER. The CDR3 has 14 amino acids. This CDR3 is CASSQGRQYTEAFF. The CDR3, as DNA: TGCGCCAGCAGCCAGGGCCGACAGTACACTGAAGCTTTCTTT.

This clonotype is large (0.1 to 1%). The chain is built from TRBV5-5 and TRBJ1-1; no clear D. The CDR3 is 14 residues long. The V and J ends lost 0 bases and 3 bases respectively, with 9 bases between them. Germline V lookup: CDR1 SGHKS, CDR2 YYEKEE (reference sequence). This chain's CDR3 is CASSLGWGDTEAFF. CDR3 nucleotide sequence: TGTGCCAGCAGCTTGGGCTGGGGTGACACTGAAGCTTTCTTT.

Sample share makes this clonotype medium-sized. The J gene is TRBJ2-7, the V gene TRBV19; tentatively, D is TRBD1 or TRBD2 (5 bases each). Germline-derived CDR1 and CDR2 are LNHDA and SQIVND (reference sequence). The CDR3 runs 13 residues. With 4 bases removed from V and 4 bases from J, the gap between germline ends came to 11 bases. CDR3 DNA sequence: TGTGCCAGTAGTACCGGGACGGGATACGAGCAGTACTTC. Its translation is CASSTGTGYEQYF.

This clonotype counts as medium-sized. This CDR3 is CATSGKTALGYGYTF. CDR3 DNA: TGTGCCACCAGCGGAAAGACAGCCCTAGGCTATGGCTACACCTTC. The chain links TRBV15 to TRBJ1-2; perhaps TRBD1 as D (5 bases). This CDR3 contains 15 residues. Germline CDR1 reads LNHNV; CDR2 reads YYDKDF (reference sequence). The V end was cut by 5 bases, the J end by 4 bases, with 17 bases between.

This clonotype is categorized as medium-sized. V gene TRBV9 combines with J gene TRBJ2-6, with D possibly matching TRBD2 (5 bases). The CDR3 covers 18 residues. V was shortened by 4 bases and J by 1 base, with 18 bases between the two germline ends. Germline V lookup: CDR1 SGDLS, CDR2 YYNGEE. The CDR3, as DNA: TGTGCCAGCAGCCCCCGGGGTGATCTGACTTCTGGGGCCAACGTCCTGACTTTC. Translating gives CASSPRGDLTSGANVLTF.

This clonotype rates as medium-sized. This chain uses TRBV10-3 with TRBJ2-7; D possibly corresponds to TRBD2 (6 bases). The CDR3 extends over 12 amino acids. V gave up 7 bases and J gave up 9 bases, with 16 bases separating them. Germline assignment: CDR1 ENHRY and CDR2 SYGVKD. The DNA for the CDR3 is TGTGCCATCACCGGACCGGAGGGAGCGCAGTACTTC. Its protein is CAITGPEGAQYF.

This clonotype counts as large. V is TRBV20-1 and J is TRBJ2-3; no reliable D call. The germline gives CDR1 DFQATT, CDR2 SNEGSKA (reference sequence). The CDR3 consists of 14 residues. V dropped 3 bases and J dropped 3 bases, with 13 bases sitting between them. CDR3 DNA: TGCAGTGCTAGCGAGCTAGGTGGGACAGATACGCAGTATTTT. Its protein product is CSASELGGTDTQYF.

By sample share, this clonotype is large (0.1 to 1%). The chain is built from TRBV2 and TRBJ1-1; 7 nucleotides match TRBD1. The CDR3 spans 15 residues. Trimming cost V 2 bases and J 3 bases; bases outside gene matches: 6. CDR1 SNHLY and CDR2 FYNNEI come from the germline V gene. The CDR3 nucleotides are TGTGCCAGCAGTGAACCCCACAGGGGAGACACTGAAGCTTTCTTT. Amino acids: CASSEPHRGDTEAFF.

This clonotype is large by share. The J gene is TRBJ2-2, the V gene TRBV19, with 16 bases that match TRBD2. The CDR3 extends over 17 amino acids. Germline CDR1 and CDR2: LNHDA and SQIVND (reference sequence). V lost 4 bases and J lost 6; bases outside the gene matches: 5. In DNA form, the CDR3 reads TGTGCCAGTAGTAAGGGACTAGCGGGGGGGCCCGCCGGGGAGCTGTTTTTT. Protein: CASSKGLAGGPAGELFF.

In this sample, this clonotype is large. This chain joins TRBV5-5 and TRBJ1-2; D is unclear. CDR3 length equals 11 residues. V was pared by 0 bases and J by 3 bases, with 0 bases between. The germline V gene has CDR1 SGHKS and CDR2 YYEKEE (reference sequence). The CDR3 nucleotides read TGTGCCAGCAGCTTGGACTATGGCTACACCTTC. This translates into CASSLDYGYTF.

This clonotype is categorized as large. The chain joins TRBV5-4 to TRBJ1-2; 7 bases map to TRBD1. V trimming: 5 bases; J trimming: 1 base; junction bases outside the gene matches: 8. The CDR3 loop spans 15 amino acids. CDR1 is SGHNT and CDR2 is YYREEE in the germline V gene (reference sequence). CDR3 protein: CASSSQGVFNYGYTF. The CDR3 DNA reads TGTGCCAGCAGTTCTCAGGGGGTTTTTAACTATGGCTACACCTTC.

In its sample, this clonotype is large. The chain couples TRBV27 to TRBJ2-7; perhaps TRBD1 as D (5 bases). V gave up 6 bases and J gave up 0 bases, with 12 bases separating them. This CDR3 comprises 14 residues. CDR1 and CDR2 from the germline V gene are MNHEY and SMNVEV (reference sequence). The CDR3 DNA follows: TGTGCCAGCAGGGATACAGACAGCTCCTACGAGCAGTACTTC. This encodes CASRDTDSSYEQYF.